This entry lists 12 T cell receptor beta chains sequenced from one sample in a study of patients and donors after allogeneic stem cell transplantation. Each CDR3 protein gets one entry after TCRdb re-called the RT-PCR reads with MiXCR. The repertoire holds about 200,000 distinct CDR3 sequences, less than 45% seen once, with 33% in the top ten. The sequencing input was blood, either unsorted or a sorted T cell fraction (not recorded which). The receptors come from a human donor who was either an allogeneic HSCT recipient or a stem cell or donor lymphocyte infusion donor (not recorded which). It is not recorded whose cells these are; they may come from a transplant donor.

The chain joins TRBV28 to TRBJ1-3; 9 bases line up with TRBD1. Looked up from germline, CDR1 is MDHEN and CDR2 is SYDVKM. Losses at the gene ends were 5 bases for V and 7 bases for J; bases not matched to a gene: 3. This CDR3 has 13 residues. The CDR3 loop reads CASSQQGANTIYF. The CDR3 DNA follows: TGTGCCAGCAGTCAACAGGGGGCGAACACCATATATTTT. Complete variable domain (other parts from reference TRBV28 and TRBJ1-3): DVKVTQSSRYLVKRTGEKVFLECVQDMDHENMFWYRQDPGLGLRLIYFSYDVKMKEKGDIPEGYSVSREKKERFSLILESASTNQTSMYLCASSQQGANTIYFGEGSWLTVV.

J is TRBJ1-5 and V is TRBV7-9; perhaps TRBD1 as D (5 bases). There are 13 residues in the CDR3. In germline, CDR1 is SEHNR, CDR2 FQNEAQ (reference sequence). V was cut by 10 bases and J by 4 bases, with 14 bases left in between. CDR3 region: CATSWGSNQPQHF. In DNA form, the CDR3 reads TGTGCCACCTCCTGGGGCAGTAATCAGCCCCAGCATTTT.

The count of this clonotype is one. The chain couples TRBV5-6 to TRBJ1-2, with no clear D. The germline V gene encodes CDR1 SGHDT and CDR2 YYEEEE. This CDR3 spans 13 amino acids. Trimming stripped 7 bases from V and 3 bases from J, with 13 bases between. The DNA for the CDR3 is TGTGCCAGCGACGTTACGGGGTACTATGGCTACACCTTC. Protein: CASDVTGYYGYTF. Variable domain in full (rest from reference TRBV5-6 and TRBJ1-2): DAGVTQSPTHLIKTRGQQVTLRCSPKSGHDTVSWYQQALGQGPQFIFQYYEEEERQRGNFPDRFSGHQFPNYSSELNVNALLLGDSALYLCASDVTGYYGYTFGSGTRLTVV.

In its sample, this clonotype was seen a few times. The chain combines TRBV4-3 with TRBJ2-2; the D gene is possibly TRBD2 (5 bases). Germline CDR1 is LGHNA and CDR2 is YSLEER. V lost 8 bases and J lost 4, with 14 bases in between. CDR3 length equals 14 residues. The DNA of the CDR3 is TGCGCCAGCCGAAAGGTTGGAGGCACCGGGGAGCTGTTTTTT. It specifies CASRKVGGTGELFF.

This clonotype was picked up a small number of times. V gene TRBV12-3 or TRBV12-4 combines with J gene TRBJ2-2; no clear D. V lost 6 bases, J lost 4 bases, and 12 bases lay in between. CDR3 length equals 14 residues. The chain's CDR3 is CASRTRISTGELFF. DNA of the CDR3: TGTGCCAGCAGAACCAGGATCTCCACCGGGGAGCTGTTTTTT.

This chain uses TRBV6-5 with TRBJ1-1, with 7 bases aligning to TRBD1. This CDR3 is built from 15 residues. V dropped 8 bases and J dropped 1; count of bases not matched to a gene: 10. Germline assignment: CDR1 MNHEY and CDR2 SVGAGI. For the CDR3, the DNA is TGTGCCAGCCGCCTGACCGGGACAGCGAACACTGAAGCTTTCTTT. It is translated as CASRLTGTANTEAFF.

The DNA for the CDR3 is TGCAGCTCCTCGGGGTCGGCTGAAGCTTTCTTT. Amino acid sequence: CSSSGSAEAFF. The V gene is TRBV29-1, the J gene TRBJ1-1; D unclear. The CDR3 runs to 11 residues. Trimming shortened V by 8 bases and J by 6 bases, and 13 bases separated the two germline ends. Germline V lookup: CDR1 SQVTM, CDR2 ANQGSEA.

This clonotype was detected only a few times. The chain links TRBV15 to TRBJ1-6; D is ambiguous. CDR3 length equals 15 residues. Germline V gene sequence: CDR1 LNHNV, CDR2 YYDKDF (reference sequence). Trimming left V 1 base short and J 7 bases short, with 11 bases between. The CDR3 DNA reads as TGTGCCACCAGCAGAGTTCCGGACGGAAATTCACCCCTCCACTTT. Protein product: CATSRVPDGNSPLHF.

There are a few counts of this clonotype. The rearrangement uses TRBV29-1 and TRBJ1-1; no clear D. The CDR3 has 13 residues. V lost 6 bases and J lost 6, with 17 bases in between. Germline assignment: CDR1 SQVTM and CDR2 ANQGSEA. The CDR3 nucleotides read TGCAGCGTCTACGCCAACGGTTTCGCTGAAGCTTTCTTT. It encodes CSVYANGFAEAFF. Supplemented by reference TRBV29-1 and TRBJ1-1, the full variable domain reads SAVISQKPSRDICQRGTSLTIQCQVDSQVTMMFWYRQQPGQSLTLIATANQGSEATYESGFVIDKFPISRPNLTFSTLTVSNMSPEDSSIYLCSVYANGFAEAFFGQGTRLTVV.

This clonotype was recorded many times. The chain couples TRBV2 to TRBJ1-1; D gene ambiguous. V was clipped by 1 base and J by 0 bases, with 6 bases between them. CDR1 and CDR2 (germline): SNHLY, FYNNEI. This CDR3 region has 14 residues. In nucleotides, the CDR3 is TGTGCCAGCAGTGAAGAGAGCTTGAACACTGAAGCTTTCTTT. As protein: CASSEESLNTEAFF. Complete variable domain (other parts from reference TRBV2 and TRBJ1-1): EPEVTQTPSHQVTQMGQEVILRCVPISNHLYFYWYRQILGQKVEFLVSFYNNEISEKSEIFDDQFSVERPDGSNFTLKIRSTKLEDSAMYFCASSEESLNTEAFFGQGTRLTVV.

This clonotype was recorded only once. V is TRBV4-2 and J is TRBJ2-1, with D perhaps TRBD1 or TRBD2 (6 bases each). Looked up from germline, CDR1 is LGHNA and CDR2 is YNFKEQ. Trimming removed 4 bases at V and 5 bases at J, with 18 bases between. The CDR3 is 16 amino acids. The CDR3 loop reads CASSPRDTQGHNEQFF. Written as DNA, the CDR3 is TGTGCCAGCAGCCCGCGGGACACCCAAGGGCACAATGAGCAGTTCTTC.

Here the CDR3 reads CSARAGSNFGANEKLFF. As DNA, the CDR3 is TGCAGTGCTAGGGCAGGGAGTAATTTTGGGGCTAATGAAAAACTGTTTTTT. The chain couples TRBV20-1 to TRBJ1-4; tentatively, D is TRBD1 (5 bases). From germline, CDR1 is DFQATT and CDR2 SNEGSKA (reference sequence). With 3 bases removed from V and 3 bases from J, the gap between germline ends came to 20 bases. The CDR3 consists of 17 residues.